This T cell receptor beta chain derives from a study of T cell repertoires in cytomegalovirus infection. At the level of the study: Evidence of both CMV infection and a matching HLA type came from public TCR beta signatures. Study conclusions and caveats: HLA-C-restricted CMV clonotypes gave the most frequent clonotype in two of eight donors. Carriers of CMV and the relevant HLA type were discriminated by public TCR beta frequency.

Note on this clonotype: Antigen: not known.

One entry per CDR3 protein, called by TCRdb with MiXCR from the reads. The sample yields approximately 990,000 distinct CDR3 sequences, less than 35% seen once. This CDR3 region has 17 residues. V was clipped by 4 bases and J by 3 bases, with 20 bases between them. Germline CDR1 and CDR2: SGHKS and YYEKEE (reference sequence). The clonotype was recovered from a human donor in good health (CMV status not recorded). Some clones in this sample may be carry-over from other donors' samples. The sample consisted of cultured CD8+ T cells from PBMCs, taken from culture after CMV antigen stimulation. The V call is TRBV5-5, the J call TRBJ1-5; D possibly corresponds to TRBD1 (5 bases). The CDR3 is CASSREWGPWVNQPQHF. The CDR3 nucleotides read TGTGCCAGCAGCCGGGAGTGGGGCCCGTGGGTCAATCAGCCCCAGCATTTT.